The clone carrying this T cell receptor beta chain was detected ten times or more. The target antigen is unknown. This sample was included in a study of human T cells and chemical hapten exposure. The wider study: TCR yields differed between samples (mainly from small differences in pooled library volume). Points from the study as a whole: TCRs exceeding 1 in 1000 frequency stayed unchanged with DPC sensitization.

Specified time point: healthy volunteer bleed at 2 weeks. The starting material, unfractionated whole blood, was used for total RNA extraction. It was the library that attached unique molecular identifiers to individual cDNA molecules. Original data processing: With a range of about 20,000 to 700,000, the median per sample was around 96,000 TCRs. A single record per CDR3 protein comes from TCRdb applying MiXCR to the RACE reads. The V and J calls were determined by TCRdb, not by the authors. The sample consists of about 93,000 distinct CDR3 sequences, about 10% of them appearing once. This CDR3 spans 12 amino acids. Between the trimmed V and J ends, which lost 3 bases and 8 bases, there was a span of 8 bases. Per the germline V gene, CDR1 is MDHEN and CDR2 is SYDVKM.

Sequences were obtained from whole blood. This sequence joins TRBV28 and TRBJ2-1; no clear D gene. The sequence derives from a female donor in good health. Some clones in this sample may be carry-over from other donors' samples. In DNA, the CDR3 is TGTGCCAGCAGTTTGGTGCTCTATGAGCAGTTCTTC. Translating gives CASSLVLYEQFF.